Listed here is a single T cell receptor beta chain. At one end the junction does not follow the germline gene, possibly because of a read error. Exposed volunteers were people who met a COVID-19 case within 2 weeks before study entry. The data were obtained in a study of blood T cell repertoires in COVID-19. Study-wide background: PBMCs, B-cell-depleted T cells, or T cells provided the cDNA or gDNA that made up the material.

Germline values: CDR1 MNHEY, CDR2 SVGEGT. This CDR3 spans 17 amino acids. Using immunoSEQ multiplex PCR, the repertoire was profiled, and TCRdb retains in-frame clones only, with some absent. This table holds about 310,000 clones, around 85% found once. The clonotype originates from a woman in her thirties who had been exposed to COVID-19. The chain is built from TRBV6-2 or TRBV6-3 and TRBJ2-7; 9 nucleotides agree with TRBD1. The sample consisted of PBMCs or T cells enriched from blood (not recorded which). The CDR3 loop is CVSSYTVGQGTSYEQYF. CDR3 bases: TGTGTCAGCAGTTACACCGTGGGACAGGGCACATCCTACGAGCAGTACTTC.